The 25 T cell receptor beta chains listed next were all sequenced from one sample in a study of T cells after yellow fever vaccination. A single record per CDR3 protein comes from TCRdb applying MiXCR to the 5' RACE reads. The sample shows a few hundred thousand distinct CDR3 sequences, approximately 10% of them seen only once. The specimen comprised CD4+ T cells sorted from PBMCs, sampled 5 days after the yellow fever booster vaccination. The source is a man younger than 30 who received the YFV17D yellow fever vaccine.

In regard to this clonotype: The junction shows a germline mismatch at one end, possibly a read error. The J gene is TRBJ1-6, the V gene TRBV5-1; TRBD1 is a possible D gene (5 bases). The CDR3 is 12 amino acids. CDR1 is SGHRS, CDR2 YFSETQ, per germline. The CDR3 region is CASSLGRGPVHF. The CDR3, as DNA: TGCGCCAGCAGCTTGGGGAGGGGACCCGTCCACTTT. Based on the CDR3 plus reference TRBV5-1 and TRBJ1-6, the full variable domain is KAGVTQTPRYLIKTRGQQVTLSCSPISGHRSVSWYQQTPGQGLQFLFEYFSETQRNKGNFPGRFSGRQFSNSRSEMNVSTLELGDSALYLCASSLGRGPVHFGNGTRLTVT.

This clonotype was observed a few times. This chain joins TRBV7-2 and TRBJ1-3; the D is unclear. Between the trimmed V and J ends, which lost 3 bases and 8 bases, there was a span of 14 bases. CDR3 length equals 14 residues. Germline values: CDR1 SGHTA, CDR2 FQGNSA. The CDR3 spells CASSLHVLSDTIYF. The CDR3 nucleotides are TGTGCCAGCAGCTTGCACGTTCTTTCGGACACCATATATTTT. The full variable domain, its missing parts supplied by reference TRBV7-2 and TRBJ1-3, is GAGVSQSPSNKVTEKGKDVELRCDPISGHTALYWYRQSLGQGLEFLIYFQGNSAPDKSGLPSDRFSAERTGGSVSTLTIQRTQQEDSAVYLCASSLHVLSDTIYFGEGSWLTVV.

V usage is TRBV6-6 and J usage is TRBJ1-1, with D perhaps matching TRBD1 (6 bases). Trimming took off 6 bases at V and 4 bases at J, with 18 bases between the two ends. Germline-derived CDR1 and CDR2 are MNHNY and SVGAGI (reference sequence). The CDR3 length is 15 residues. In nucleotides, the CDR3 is TGTGCCAGCAGGGATCCAGGGGAGATTGGCACTGAAGCTTTCTTT. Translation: CASRDPGEIGTEAFF.

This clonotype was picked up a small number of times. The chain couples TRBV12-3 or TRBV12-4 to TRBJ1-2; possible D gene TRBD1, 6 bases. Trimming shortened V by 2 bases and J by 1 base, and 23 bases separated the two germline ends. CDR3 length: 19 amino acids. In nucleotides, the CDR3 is TGTGCCAGCAGTTTAATAGTGAGGGGGTATCTAAGAGGTAACTATGGCTACACCTTC. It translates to CASSLIVRGYLRGNYGYTF.

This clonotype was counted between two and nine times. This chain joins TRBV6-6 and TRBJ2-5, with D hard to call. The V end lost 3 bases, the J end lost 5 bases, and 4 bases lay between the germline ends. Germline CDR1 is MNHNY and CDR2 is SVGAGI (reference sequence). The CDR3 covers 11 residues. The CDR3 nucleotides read TGTGCCAGCAGTTATCTGGAGACCCAGTACTTC. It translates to CASSYLETQYF.

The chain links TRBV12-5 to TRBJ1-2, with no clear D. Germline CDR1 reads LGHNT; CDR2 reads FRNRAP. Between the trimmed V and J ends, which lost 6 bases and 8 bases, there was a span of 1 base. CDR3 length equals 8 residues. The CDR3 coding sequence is TGTGCTAGTGGCGGCTACACCTTC. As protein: CASGGYTF. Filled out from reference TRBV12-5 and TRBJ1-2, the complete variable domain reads DARVTQTPRHKVTEMGQEVTMRCQPILGHNTVFWYRQTMMQGLELLAYFRNRAPLDDSGMPKDRFSAEMPDATLATLKIQPSEPRDSAVYFCASGGYTFGSGTRLTVV.

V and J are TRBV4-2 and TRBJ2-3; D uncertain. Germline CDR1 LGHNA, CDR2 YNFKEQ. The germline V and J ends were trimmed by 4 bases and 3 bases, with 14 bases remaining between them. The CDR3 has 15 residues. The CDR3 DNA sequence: TGTGCCAGCAGCCGGACCCTCCAACTAACAGATACGCAGTATTTT. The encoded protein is CASSRTLQLTDTQYF.

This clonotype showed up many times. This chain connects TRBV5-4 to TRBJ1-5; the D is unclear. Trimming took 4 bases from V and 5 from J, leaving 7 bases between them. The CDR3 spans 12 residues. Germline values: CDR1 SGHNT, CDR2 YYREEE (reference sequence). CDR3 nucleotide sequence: TGTGCCAGCAGCCATGACGATCAGCCCCAGCATTTT. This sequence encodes CASSHDDQPQHF.

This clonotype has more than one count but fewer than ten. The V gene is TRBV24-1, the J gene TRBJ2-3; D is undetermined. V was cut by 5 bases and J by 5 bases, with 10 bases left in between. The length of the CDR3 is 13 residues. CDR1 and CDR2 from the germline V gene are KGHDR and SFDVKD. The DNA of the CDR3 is TGTGCCACCAGTGGGAAGGGCAGAGATACGCAGTATTTT. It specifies CATSGKGRDTQYF.

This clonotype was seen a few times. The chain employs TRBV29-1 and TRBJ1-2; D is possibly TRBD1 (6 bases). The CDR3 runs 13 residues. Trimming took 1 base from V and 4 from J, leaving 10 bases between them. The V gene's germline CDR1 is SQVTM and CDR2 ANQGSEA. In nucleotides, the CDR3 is TGCAGCGTTGAAGGGGGGCATGGCTATGGCTACACCTTC. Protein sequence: CSVEGGHGYGYTF.

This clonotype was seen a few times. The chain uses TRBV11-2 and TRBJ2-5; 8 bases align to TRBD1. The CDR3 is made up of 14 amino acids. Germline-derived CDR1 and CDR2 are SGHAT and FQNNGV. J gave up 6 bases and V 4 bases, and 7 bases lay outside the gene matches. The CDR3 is CASSSRQGMKTQYF. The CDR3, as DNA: TGTGCCAGCAGCTCTCGACAGGGGATGAAGACCCAGTACTTC.

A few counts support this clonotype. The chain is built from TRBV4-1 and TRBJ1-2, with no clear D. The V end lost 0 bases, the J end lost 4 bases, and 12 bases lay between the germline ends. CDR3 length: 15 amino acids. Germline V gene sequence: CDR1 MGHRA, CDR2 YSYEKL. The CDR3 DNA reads TGCGCCAGCAGCCAAGAGCATGTCATGGCCTATGGCTACACCTTC. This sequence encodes CASSQEHVMAYGYTF.

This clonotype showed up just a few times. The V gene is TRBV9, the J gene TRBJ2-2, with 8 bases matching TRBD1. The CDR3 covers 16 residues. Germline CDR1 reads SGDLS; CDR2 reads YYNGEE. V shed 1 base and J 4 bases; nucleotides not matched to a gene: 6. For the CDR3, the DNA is TGTGCCAGCAGCGTACACGGACAGGGCGGCACCGGGGAGCTGTTTTTT. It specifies CASSVHGQGGTGELFF. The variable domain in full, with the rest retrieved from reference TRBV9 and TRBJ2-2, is DSGVTQTPKHLITATGQRVTLRCSPRSGDLSVYWYQQSLDQGLQFLIQYYNGEERAKGNILERFSAQQFPDLHSELNLSSLELGDSALYFCASSVHGQGGTGELFFGEGSRLTVL.

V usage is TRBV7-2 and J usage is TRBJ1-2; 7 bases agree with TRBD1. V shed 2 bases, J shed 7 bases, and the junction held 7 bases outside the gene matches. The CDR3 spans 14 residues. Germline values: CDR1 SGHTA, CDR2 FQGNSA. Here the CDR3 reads CASSLSTRGGGYTF. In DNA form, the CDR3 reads TGTGCCAGCAGCTTATCGACCAGGGGGGGTGGCTACACCTTC. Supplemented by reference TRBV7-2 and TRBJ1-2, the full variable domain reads GAGVSQSPSNKVTEKGKDVELRCDPISGHTALYWYRQSLGQGLEFLIYFQGNSAPDKSGLPSDRFSAERTGGSVSTLTIQRTQQEDSAVYLCASSLSTRGGGYTFGSGTRLTVV.

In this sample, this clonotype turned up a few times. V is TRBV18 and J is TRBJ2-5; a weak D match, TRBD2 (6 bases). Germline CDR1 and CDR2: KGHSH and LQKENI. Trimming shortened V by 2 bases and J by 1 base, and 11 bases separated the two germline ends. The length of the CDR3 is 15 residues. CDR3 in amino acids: CASSPSTSLQETQYF. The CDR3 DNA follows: TGTGCCAGCTCACCATCGACTAGTCTCCAAGAGACCCAGTACTTC. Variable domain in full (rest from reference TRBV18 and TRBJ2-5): NAGVMQNPRHLVRRRGQEARLRCSPMKGHSHVYWYRQLPEEGLKFMVYLQKENIIDESGMPKERFSAEFPKEGPSILRIQQVVRGDSAAYFCASSPSTSLQETQYFGPGTRLLVL.

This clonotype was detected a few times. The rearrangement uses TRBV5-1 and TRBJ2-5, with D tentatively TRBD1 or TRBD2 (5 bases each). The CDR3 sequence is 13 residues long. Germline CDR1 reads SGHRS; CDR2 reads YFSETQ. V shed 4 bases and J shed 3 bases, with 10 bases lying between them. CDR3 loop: CASSRGDEETQYF. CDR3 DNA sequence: TGCGCCAGCAGCCGTGGGGACGAAGAGACCCAGTACTTC.

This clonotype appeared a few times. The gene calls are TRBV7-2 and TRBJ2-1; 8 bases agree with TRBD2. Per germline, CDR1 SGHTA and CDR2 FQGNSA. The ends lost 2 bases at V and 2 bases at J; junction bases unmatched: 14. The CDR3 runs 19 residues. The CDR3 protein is CASSLRFLAGADTYNEQFF. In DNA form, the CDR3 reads TGTGCCAGCAGCTTACGGTTCCTAGCGGGTGCGGATACCTACAATGAGCAGTTCTTC.

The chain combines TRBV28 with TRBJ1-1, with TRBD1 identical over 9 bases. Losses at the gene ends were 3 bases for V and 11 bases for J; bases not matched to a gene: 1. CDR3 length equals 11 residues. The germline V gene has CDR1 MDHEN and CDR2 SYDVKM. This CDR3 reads CASSLDRGAFF. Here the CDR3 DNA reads TGTGCCAGCAGTTTGGACAGGGGCGCTTTCTTT.

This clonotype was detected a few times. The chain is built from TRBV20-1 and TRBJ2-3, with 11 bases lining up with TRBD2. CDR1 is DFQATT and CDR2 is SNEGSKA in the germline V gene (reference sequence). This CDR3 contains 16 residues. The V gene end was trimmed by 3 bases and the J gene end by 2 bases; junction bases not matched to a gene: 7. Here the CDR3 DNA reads TGCAGTGCTAGGACCCTAGCGGGGGGTAACACAGATACGCAGTATTTT. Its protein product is CSARTLAGGNTDTQYF.

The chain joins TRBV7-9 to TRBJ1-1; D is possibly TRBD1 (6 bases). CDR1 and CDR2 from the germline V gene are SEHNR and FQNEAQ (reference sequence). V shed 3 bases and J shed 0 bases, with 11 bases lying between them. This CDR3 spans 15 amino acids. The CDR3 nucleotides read TGTGCCAGCAGCTTCGGGACATGGATGAACACTGAAGCTTTCTTT. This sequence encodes CASSFGTWMNTEAFF. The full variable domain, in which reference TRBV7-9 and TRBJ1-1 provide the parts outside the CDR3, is DTGVSQNPRHKITKRGQNVTFRCDPISEHNRLYWYRQTLGQGPEFLTYFQNEAQLEKSRLLSDRFSAERPKGSFSTLEIQRTEQGDSAMYLCASSFGTWMNTEAFFGQGTRLTVV.

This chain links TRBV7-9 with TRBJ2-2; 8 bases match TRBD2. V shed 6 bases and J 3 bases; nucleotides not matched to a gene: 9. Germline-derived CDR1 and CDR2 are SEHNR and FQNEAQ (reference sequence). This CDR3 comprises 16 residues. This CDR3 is CASRPFRGGHTGELFF. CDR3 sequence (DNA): TGTGCCAGCAGACCCTTTCGGGGGGGCCACACCGGGGAGCTGTTTTTT.

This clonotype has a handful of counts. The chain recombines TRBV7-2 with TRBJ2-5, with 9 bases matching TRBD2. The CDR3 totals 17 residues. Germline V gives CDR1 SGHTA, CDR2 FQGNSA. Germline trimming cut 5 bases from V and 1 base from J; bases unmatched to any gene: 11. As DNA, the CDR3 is TGTGCCAGCAGCCCAACTAGCGGGTGGGGCAGCCAAGAGACCCAGTACTTC. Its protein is CASSPTSGWGSQETQYF.

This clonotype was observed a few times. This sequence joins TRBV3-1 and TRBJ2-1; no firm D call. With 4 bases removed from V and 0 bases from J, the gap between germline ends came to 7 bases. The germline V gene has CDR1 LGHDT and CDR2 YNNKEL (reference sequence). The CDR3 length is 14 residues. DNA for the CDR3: TGTGCCAGCAGCCTTCAGAACTCCTACAATGAGCAGTTCTTC. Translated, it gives CASSLQNSYNEQFF.

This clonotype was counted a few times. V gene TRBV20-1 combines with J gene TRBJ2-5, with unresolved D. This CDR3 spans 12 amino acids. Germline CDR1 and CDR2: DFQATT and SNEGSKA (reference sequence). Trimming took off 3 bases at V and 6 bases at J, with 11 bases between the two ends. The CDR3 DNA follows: TGCAGTGCTAGTACTGGTTATCAGACCCAGTACTTC. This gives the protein CSASTGYQTQYF.

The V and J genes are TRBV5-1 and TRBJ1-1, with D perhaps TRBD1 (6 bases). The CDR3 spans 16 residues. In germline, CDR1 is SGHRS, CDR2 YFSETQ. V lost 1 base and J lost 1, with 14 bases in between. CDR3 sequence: CASSLFGGLGNTEAFF. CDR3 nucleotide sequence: TGCGCCAGCAGCTTGTTTGGGGGGCTCGGGAACACTGAAGCTTTCTTT.